This TCR beta chain was sequenced in a study of T cell repertoires in cytomegalovirus infection. About this clonotype itself: The antigen remains undetermined.

This CDR3 has 14 amino acids. Trimming took 8 bases from V and 8 from J, leaving 16 bases between them. From germline, CDR1 is SEHNR and CDR2 FQNEAQ (reference sequence). One entry per CDR3 protein results from TCRdb running MiXCR on the reads. The data contain roughly 730,000 distinct CDR3 sequences, approximately 33% of them singletons. This chain links TRBV7-9 with TRBJ1-6, with D possibly being TRBD1 (5 bases). The specimen comprised cultured PBMCs, sampled from culture after CMV antigen stimulation. The source of this sequence is a human donor in good health (CMV status not recorded). Some clones in this sample may be carry-over from other donors' samples. DNA for the CDR3: TGTGCCAGCTCCAGGATCCAAGGGGATTCACCCCTCCACTTT. This codes for CASSRIQGDSPLHF.